A single T cell receptor beta chain is shown here with its context. These data belong to a study of shared T cell receptors in the human thymus. The repertoire was sequenced with immunoSEQ multiplex PCR; TCRdb's copy has only in-frame clones and lacks some. The data contain hundreds of thousands of clones, 75% to 90% of them singletons. V lost 0 bases and J lost 2, with 11 bases in between. The CDR3 has 15 amino acids. The germline V gene encodes CDR1 PRHDT and CDR2 FYEKMQ (reference sequence). These data also featured in a second study, about human thymus T cells. From that study: Thymic repertoires from unrelated individuals overlapped highly, related research reported.

The sequence came from a girl under three years old with a congenital heart defect. The chain recombines TRBV13 with TRBJ2-7; no reliable D call. The specimen sequenced was thymocytes. This chain's CDR3 is CASSLGLMAAYEQYF. The CDR3 DNA follows: TGTGCCAGCAGCTTAGGCCTTATGGCTGCCTACGAGCAGTACTTC.